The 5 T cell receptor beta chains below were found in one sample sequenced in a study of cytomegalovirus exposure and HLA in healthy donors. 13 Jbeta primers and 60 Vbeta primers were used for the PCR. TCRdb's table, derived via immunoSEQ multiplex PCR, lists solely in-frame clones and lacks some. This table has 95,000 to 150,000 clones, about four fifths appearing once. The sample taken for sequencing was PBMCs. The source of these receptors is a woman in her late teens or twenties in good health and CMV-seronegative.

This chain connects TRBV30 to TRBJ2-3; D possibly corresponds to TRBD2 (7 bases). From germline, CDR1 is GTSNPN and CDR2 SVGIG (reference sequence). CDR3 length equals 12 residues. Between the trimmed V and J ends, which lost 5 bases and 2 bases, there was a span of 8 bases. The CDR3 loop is CAWAGATDTQYF. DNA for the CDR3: TGTGCCTGGGCGGGGGCCACAGATACGCAGTATTTT.

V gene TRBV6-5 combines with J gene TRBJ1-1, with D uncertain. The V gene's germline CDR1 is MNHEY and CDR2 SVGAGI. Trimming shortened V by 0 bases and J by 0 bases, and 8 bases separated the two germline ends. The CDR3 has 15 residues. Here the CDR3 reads CASSYSRGLNTEAFF. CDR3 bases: TGTGCCAGCAGTTACTCAAGAGGATTGAACACTGAAGCTTTCTTT.

The DNA of the CDR3 is TGTGCCAGCAGCCACGACAGGATGACCTACAATGAGCAGTTCTTC. The encoded protein is CASSHDRMTYNEQFF. V gene TRBV5-6 combines with J gene TRBJ2-1, with TRBD1 as a possible D gene (6 bases). The CDR3 sequence is 15 residues long. V lost 4 bases, J lost 2 bases, and 13 bases lay in between. Germline assignment: CDR1 SGHDT and CDR2 YYEEEE.

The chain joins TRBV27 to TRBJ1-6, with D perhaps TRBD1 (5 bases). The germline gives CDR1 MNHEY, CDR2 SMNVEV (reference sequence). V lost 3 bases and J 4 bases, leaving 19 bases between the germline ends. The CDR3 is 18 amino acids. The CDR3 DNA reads TGTGCCAGCAGTTTGATGCCCCAGGGAGGATCATATAATTCACCCCTCCACTTT. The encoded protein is CASSLMPQGGSYNSPLHF.

This CDR3 is CASSESGFEKLFF. The DNA for the CDR3 is TGTGCCAGCAGTGAATCCGGTTTCGAAAAACTGTTTTTT. V is TRBV25-1 and J is TRBJ1-4; D is undetermined. V lost 1 base to trimming and J lost 8 bases, with 8 bases between them. The CDR3 contains 13 residues. Per the germline V gene, CDR1 is MGHDK and CDR2 is SYGVNS.